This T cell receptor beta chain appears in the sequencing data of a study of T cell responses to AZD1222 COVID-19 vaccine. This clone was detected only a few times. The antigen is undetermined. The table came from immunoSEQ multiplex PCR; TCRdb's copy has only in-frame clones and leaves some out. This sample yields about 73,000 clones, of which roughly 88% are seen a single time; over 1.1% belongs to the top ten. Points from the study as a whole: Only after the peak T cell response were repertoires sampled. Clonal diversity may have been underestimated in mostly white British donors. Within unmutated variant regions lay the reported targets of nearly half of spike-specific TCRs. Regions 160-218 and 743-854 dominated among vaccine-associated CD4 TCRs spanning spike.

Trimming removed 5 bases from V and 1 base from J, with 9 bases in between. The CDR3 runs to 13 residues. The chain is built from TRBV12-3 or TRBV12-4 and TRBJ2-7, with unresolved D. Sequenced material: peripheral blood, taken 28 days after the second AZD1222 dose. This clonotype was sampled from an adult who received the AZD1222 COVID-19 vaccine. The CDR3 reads CASSPSASYEQYF. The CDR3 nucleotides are TGTGCCAGCAGTCCTTCCGCGTCCTACGAGCAGTACTTC.